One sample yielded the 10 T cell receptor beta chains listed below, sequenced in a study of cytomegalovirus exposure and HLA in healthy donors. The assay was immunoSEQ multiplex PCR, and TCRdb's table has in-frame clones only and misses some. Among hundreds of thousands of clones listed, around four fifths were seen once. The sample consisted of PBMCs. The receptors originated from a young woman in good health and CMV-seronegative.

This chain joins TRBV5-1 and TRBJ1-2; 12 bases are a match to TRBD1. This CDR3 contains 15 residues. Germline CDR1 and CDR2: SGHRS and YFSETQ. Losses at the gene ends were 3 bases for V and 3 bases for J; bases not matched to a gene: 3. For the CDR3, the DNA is TGCGCCAGCAGCTGGGACAGGGGGCGCGACTATGGCTACACCTTC. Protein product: CASSWDRGRDYGYTF.

CDR3 sequence (DNA): TGCAGCGTGGTAATCCAAGAGACCCAGTACTTC. This translates into CSVVIQETQYF. The V gene is TRBV29-1, the J gene TRBJ2-5; D is uncertain. The length of the CDR3 is 11 residues. The V end lost 6 bases, the J end lost 1 base, and 6 bases lay between the germline ends. CDR1 SQVTM and CDR2 ANQGSEA come from the germline V gene.

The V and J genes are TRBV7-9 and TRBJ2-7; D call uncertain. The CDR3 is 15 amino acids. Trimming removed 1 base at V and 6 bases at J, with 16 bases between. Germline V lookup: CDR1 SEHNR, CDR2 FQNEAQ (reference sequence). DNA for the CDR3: TGTGCCAGCAGCTTAGTTATGGGTATCTTCAGCGAGCAGTACTTC. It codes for CASSLVMGIFSEQYF.

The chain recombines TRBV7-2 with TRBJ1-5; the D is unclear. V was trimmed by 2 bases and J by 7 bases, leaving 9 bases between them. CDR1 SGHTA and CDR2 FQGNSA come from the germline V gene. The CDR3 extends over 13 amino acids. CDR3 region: CASSLYPRQPQHF. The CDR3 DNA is TGTGCCAGCAGCTTATACCCCAGGCAGCCCCAGCATTTT.

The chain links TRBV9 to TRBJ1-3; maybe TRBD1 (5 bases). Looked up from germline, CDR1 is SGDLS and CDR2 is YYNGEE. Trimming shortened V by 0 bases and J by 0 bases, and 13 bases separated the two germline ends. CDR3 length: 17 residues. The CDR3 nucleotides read TGTGCCAGCAGCGTAGGTCGGGGCCTCGCCTCTGGAAACACCATATATTTT. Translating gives CASSVGRGLASGNTIYF. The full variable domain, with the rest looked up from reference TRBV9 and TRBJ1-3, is DSGVTQTPKHLITATGQRVTLRCSPRSGDLSVYWYQQSLDQGLQFLIQYYNGEERAKGNILERFSAQQFPDLHSELNLSSLELGDSALYFCASSVGRGLASGNTIYFGEGSWLTVV.

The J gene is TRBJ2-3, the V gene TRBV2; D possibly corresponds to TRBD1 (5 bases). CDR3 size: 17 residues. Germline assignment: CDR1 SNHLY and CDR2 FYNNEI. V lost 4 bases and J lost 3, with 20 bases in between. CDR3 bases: TGTGCCAGCAGTGCCGCCAGGGCGCACCTGGGGACAGATACGCAGTATTTT. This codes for CASSAARAHLGTDTQYF.

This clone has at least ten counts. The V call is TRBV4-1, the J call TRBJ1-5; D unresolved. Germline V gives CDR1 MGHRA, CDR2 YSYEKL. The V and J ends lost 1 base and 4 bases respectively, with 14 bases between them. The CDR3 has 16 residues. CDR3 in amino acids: CASSQGYRGGNQPQHF. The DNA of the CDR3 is TGCGCCAGCAGCCAAGGGTACCGGGGAGGGAATCAGCCCCAGCATTTT.

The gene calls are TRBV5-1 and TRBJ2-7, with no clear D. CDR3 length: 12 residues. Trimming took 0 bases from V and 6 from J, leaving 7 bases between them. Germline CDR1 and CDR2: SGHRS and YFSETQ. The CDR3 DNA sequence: TGCGCCAGCAGCTTGGATCAGCTCGAGCAGTACTTC. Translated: CASSLDQLEQYF.

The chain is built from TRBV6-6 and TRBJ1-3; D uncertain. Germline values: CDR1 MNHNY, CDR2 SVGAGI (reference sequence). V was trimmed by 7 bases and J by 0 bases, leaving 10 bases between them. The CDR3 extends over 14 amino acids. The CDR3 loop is CASKVAGSGNTIYF. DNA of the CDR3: TGTGCCAGCAAGGTGGCGGGCTCTGGAAACACCATATATTTT.

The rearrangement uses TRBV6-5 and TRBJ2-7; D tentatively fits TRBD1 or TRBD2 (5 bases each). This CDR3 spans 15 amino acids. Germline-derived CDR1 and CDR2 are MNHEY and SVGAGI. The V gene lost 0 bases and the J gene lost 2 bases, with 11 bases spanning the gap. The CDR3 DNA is TGTGCCAGCAGTTACTCGGGGGACGCAGCCTACGAGCAGTACTTC. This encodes CASSYSGDAAYEQYF.